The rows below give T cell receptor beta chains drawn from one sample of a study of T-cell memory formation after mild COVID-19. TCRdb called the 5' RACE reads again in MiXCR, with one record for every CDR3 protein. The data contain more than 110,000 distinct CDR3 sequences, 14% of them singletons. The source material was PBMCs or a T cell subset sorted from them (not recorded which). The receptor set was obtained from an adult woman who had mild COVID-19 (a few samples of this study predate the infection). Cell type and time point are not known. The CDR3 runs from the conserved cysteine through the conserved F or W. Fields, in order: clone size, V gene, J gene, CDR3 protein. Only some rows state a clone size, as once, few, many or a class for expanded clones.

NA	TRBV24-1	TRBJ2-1	CATSTGTSAFLYNEQFF
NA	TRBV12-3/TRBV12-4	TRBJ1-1	CASSPLRGGRTEAFF
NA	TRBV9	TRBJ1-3	CASSVDPVSGNTIYF
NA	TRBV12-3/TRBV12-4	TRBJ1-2	CASSFWDNSYGYTF
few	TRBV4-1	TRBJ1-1	CASSQERNTEAFF
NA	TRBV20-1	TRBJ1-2	CSAGSAPGFGYTF
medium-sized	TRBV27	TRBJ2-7	CASSISGSQNEQYF
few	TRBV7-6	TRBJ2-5	CASSLPFGTGVVRVIEETQYF
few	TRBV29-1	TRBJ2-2	CSVEDGTATGELFF
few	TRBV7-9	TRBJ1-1	CASSLDPEAFF
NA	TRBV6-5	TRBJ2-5	CASSQSGQGQETQYF
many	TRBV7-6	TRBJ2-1	CASSSNINEQFF
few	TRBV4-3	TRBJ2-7	CASSQDSRGYEQYF
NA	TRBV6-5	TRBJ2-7	CASSYSRSGGGYEQYF
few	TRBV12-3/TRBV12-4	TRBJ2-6	CASSWTGWLSSGANVLTF
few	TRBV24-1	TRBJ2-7	CATSDRDISRAQYF
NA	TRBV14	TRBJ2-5	CASSQKTGRETQYF
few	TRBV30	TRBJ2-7	CAWSAGQGIDEQYF
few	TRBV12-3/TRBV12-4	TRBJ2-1	CASSPLGSGGSNEQFF
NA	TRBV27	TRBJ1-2	CATGQGAYGYTF
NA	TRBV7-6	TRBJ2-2	CASTATTNTGELFF
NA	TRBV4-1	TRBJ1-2	CASSQDGGVYGYTF
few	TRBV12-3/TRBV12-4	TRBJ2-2	CASSDGQGPGELFF
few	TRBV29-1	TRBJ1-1	CSVQGVETEAFF
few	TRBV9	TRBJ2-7	CASSPGGQGGEQYF
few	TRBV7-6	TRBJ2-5	CASTLGLEETQYF
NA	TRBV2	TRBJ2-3	CASSESMWGAPGTDTQYF
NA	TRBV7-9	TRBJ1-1	CASSLGGRLFF
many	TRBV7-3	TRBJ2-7	CASSHDSTYEQYF
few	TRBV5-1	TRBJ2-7	CASRMGTGGIDEQYF
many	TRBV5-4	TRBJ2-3	CASSSLLGEGETQYF
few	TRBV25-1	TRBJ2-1	CASSQRGPSSYNEQFF
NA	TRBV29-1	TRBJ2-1	CSVDVGFTYNEQFF
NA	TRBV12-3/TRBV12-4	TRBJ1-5	CASSQQGPISNQPQHF
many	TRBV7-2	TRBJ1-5	CASSVRGEQPQHF
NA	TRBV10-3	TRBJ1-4	CAISRGLTNEKLFF
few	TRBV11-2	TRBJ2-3	CASSPSGTGTDTQYF
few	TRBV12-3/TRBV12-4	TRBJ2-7	CASTTAIPDEQYF
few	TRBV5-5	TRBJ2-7	CASSLDRTDYEQYF
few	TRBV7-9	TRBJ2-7	CASTPHLDSGAYEQYF
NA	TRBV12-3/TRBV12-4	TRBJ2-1	CASSPRDRGGNEQFF
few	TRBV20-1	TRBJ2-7	CSARGGGLEYF
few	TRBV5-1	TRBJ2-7	CASSRSQAVGEQYF
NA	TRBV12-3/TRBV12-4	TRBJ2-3	CASSFGRGGLFDTQYF
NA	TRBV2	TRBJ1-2	CASSEAKHNYGYTF
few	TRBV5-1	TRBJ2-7	CASSFTIAASSYEQYF
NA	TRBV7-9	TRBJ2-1	CASSSPGVNEQFF
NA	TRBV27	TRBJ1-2	CASSFTGTDYYGYTF
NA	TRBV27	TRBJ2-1	CASSPSPIRLADPSSYNEQFF
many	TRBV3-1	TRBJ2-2	CASSHGLGQLDTGELFF
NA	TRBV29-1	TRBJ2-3	CSVEARAKGTDTQYF
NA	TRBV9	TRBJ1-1	CASSPGHTEAFF
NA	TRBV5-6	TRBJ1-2	CASSLGDGSFYGYTF
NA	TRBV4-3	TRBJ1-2	CASSSLGGKVHYGYTF
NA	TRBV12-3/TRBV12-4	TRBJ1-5	CASGAGQGAYNQPQHF
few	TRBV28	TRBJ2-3	CASSFRTFSTDTQYF
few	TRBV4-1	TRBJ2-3	CASSQAVGLWVADTQYF
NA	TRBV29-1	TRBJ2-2	CSVPDRADTGELFF
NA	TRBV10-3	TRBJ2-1	CAISEPDRLGEQFF
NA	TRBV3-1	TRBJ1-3	CASSTGEANTIYF